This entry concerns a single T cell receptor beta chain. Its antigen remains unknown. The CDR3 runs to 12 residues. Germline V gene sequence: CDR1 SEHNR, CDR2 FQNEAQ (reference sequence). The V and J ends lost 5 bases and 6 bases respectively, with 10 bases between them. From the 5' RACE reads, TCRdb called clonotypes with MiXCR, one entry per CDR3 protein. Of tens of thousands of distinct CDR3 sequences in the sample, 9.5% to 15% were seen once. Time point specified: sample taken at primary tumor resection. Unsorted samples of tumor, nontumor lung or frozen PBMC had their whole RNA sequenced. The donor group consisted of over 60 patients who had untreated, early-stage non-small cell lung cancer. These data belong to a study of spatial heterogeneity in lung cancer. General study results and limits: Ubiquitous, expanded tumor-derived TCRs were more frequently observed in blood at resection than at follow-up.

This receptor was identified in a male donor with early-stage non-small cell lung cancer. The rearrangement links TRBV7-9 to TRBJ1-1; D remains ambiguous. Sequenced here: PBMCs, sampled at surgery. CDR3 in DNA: TGTGCCAGCAGCCGCTCGACACCTGAAGCTTTCTTT. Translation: CASSRSTPEAFF.